This TCR beta chain is drawn from a study of OX40 agonist ivuxolimab in advanced cancers. Background on the whole study: Ivuxolimab was an agonistic, fully human IgG2 monoclonal antibody directed against OX40 (CD134), a costimulatory receptor. Intravenous ivuxolimab was administered to patients every 2 weeks at six dose levels: 0.01, 0.1, 0.3, 1.5, 3 and 10 mg/kg. Of the approximately 50 dose-escalation patients, hepatocellular carcinoma was present in some 19, melanoma in around 15, renal cell carcinoma in 9 and head and neck cancer in 9. In the dose-escalation cohort, more than 75% of patients were male, and the mean age was roughly 60 years, with a range of 23 to 79. Patients were allowed to have had prior anti-PD-1, anti-PD-L1 or anti-CTLA-4 therapy, and approximately 41% of the dose-escalation patients had previously received checkpoint inhibitors. Partial responses occurred in three dose-escalation patients: two with cutaneous melanoma and one with hepatocellular carcinoma. Peripheral TCRbeta sequencing was intended to test whether TCR sequence diversity was altered and clonal T-cell expansion was caused by ivuxolimab. The paper reports the monotherapy dose-escalation portion (N = 52 patients) of the phase I ivuxolimab trial.

In regard to this clone: Its antigen target is currently unknown. There are no base qualities to consult, and no much larger clone falls within one base.

Here is what the overall study found, with its caveats: At doses of 0.1 to 3.0 mg/kg, clonal expansion of both CD4+ and CD8+ T cells in blood was seen between baseline and week 6. After ivuxolimab, expanded clones were on average more numerous among CD8+ T cells than among CD4+ T cells. The antigen specificity of the clonally expanded peripheral T cells was not determined. Partial responders in the 0.1-3.0 mg/kg groups had among the lowest normalized peripheral clonal expansion, especially among CD8+ T cells. Low levels of normalized T-cell clonal expansion were also seen in some nonresponding patients.

The trial excluded patients who had a history of autoimmune disease or were on systemic immunosuppression. Peripheral blood for TCR sequencing was collected from all dose cohorts at baseline, on cycle 4 day 1, and on cycle 7 day 1. Samples were obtained from an open-label, multicenter, first-in-human phase I dose-escalation trial of ivuxolimab. The trial enrolled adults with locally advanced or metastatic head and neck squamous cell, hepatocellular, melanoma or renal cell carcinoma. CD4+ and CD8+ T cells were sorted separately from peripheral blood before TCR sequencing. The CDR3 runs 15 residues from the cysteine to the phenylalanine. The kept DNA is CDR3 alone, 45 bases in frame from the first base. The junction shows trimming of 3 bases on V and 0 bases on J, plus 9 bases between the germline ends. The germline V gene gives CDR1 as KGHSH and CDR2 as LQKENI. Genomic DNA was isolated from the sorted cells so that the TCRbeta CDR3 region could be sequenced. The immunoSEQ Assay was used for sequencing of TCRbeta CDR3 regions. The source is immuneACCESS, and TCRdb retained only in-frame sequences with V and J called. Part of the clones is not carried over; for the studies checked, unresolved V genes explain less than half of this, and the remainder is unexplained. Recorded for this sample are 130,000 or so clones; 93% of them occurred a single time. The ten top clones hold 0.15% to 0.19% of the sample.

The sequence links TRBV18 to TRBJ1-3; the D segment cannot be called with confidence. The receptor was isolated from an adult with an advanced solid tumor such as melanoma, head and neck, liver or kidney cancer. This specimen consisted of CD4+ or CD8+ T cells sorted from blood, obtained in a trial of the OX40 agonist ivuxolimab. The CDR3 region reads CASSPMTISGNTIYF. Read as DNA, the sequence is TGTGCCAGCTCACCGATGACGATCTCTGGAAACACCATATATTTT. When the CDR3 is completed using the reference TRBV18 and TRBJ1-3 genes on either side, the full variable domain is NAGVMQNPRHLVRRRGQEARLRCSPMKGHSHVYWYRQLPEEGLKFMVYLQKENIIDESGMPKERFSAEFPKEGPSILRIQQVVRGDSAAYFCASSPMTISGNTIYFGEGSWLTVV.